What follows are 9 T cell receptor beta chains derived from one specimen sequenced in a study of T-cell reconstitution after alpha-beta-depleted transplantation in children. Unique molecular identifiers featured in how the TCRbeta library was prepared. Each CDR3 protein gets one entry after TCRdb re-called the PCR reads with MiXCR. The sample carries 45,000 to 55,000 distinct CDR3 sequences, 9.2% recorded once. The sample here was PBMCs, mostly from graft donor cells, taken 60 days after TCRalphabeta/CD19-depleted stem cell transplant. The source is a male patient between 2 and 15 years old who had a stem cell transplant for chronic granulomatous disease, so the T cells may come from the graft donor.

The CDR3: CASSRLALTDTQYF. The CDR3, as DNA: TGTGCCAGCAGCAGACTAGCCCTCACAGATACGCAGTATTTT. This chain uses TRBV12-3 or TRBV12-4 with TRBJ2-3; TRBD2 matches at 7 bases. This CDR3 spans 14 amino acids. Germline trimming cut 6 bases from V and 2 bases from J; bases unmatched to any gene: 5.

This clonotype appeared many times. The CDR3 nucleotides are TGTGCCACCAGCACTGAAAGCGGGAGGGTCAATGAGCAGTTCTTC. Its translation is CATSTESGRVNEQFF. The chain couples TRBV15 to TRBJ2-1, with TRBD2 matching 10 bases. The CDR3 totals 15 residues. With V trimmed by 4 bases and J by 6 bases, 6 bases remained unmatched. The germline V gene encodes CDR1 LNHNV and CDR2 YYDKDF (reference sequence).

This clonotype has a count of ten or more. The chain joins TRBV2 to TRBJ2-2; D remains ambiguous. CDR1 SNHLY and CDR2 FYNNEI come from the germline V gene. V was cut by 4 bases and J by 3 bases, with 9 bases left in between. The CDR3 is 14 amino acids. The CDR3 coding sequence is TGTGCCAGCAGTGCGGCAGGTCACACCGGGGAGCTGTTTTTT. This sequence encodes CASSAAGHTGELFF.

This clonotype has at least ten counts. V usage is TRBV5-1 and J usage is TRBJ2-3; 13 positions agree with TRBD2. The CDR3 length is 17 residues. Germline-derived CDR1 and CDR2 are SGHRS and YFSETQ. V lost 4 bases to trimming and J lost 4 bases; unmatched junction nucleotides: 9. The CDR3 DNA is TGCGCCAGCAGCCTGAGACTAGCGGGGGGCGGGCCAGATACGCAGTATTTT. Protein sequence: CASSLRLAGGGPDTQYF.

The CDR3 coding sequence is TGCAGTGCTGCCGAGACAGGGCAATTTAGAAATGGCTACACCTTC. This encodes CSAAETGQFRNGYTF. The chain carries TRBV20-1 and TRBJ1-2, with TRBD1 matching over 7 bases. The CDR3 runs 15 residues. The germline V gene encodes CDR1 DFQATT and CDR2 SNEGSKA (reference sequence). Germline trimming cut 5 bases from V and 6 bases from J; bases unmatched to any gene: 15.

As for this clonotype: The germline gene is not matched at one end of the junction; a read error may be the cause. The J gene is TRBJ2-3, the V gene TRBV4-3; TRBD2 matches 13 bases. This CDR3 region has 17 residues. Germline CDR1 and CDR2: LGHNA and YSLEER. CDR3 coding DNA: TGCGCCAGCAGCCAAGATTGGACTAGCGGGAGCACAGATACGCAGTGTTTT. Amino acids: CASSQDWTSGSTDTQCF.

In its sample, this clonotype was seen many times. The chain uses TRBV25-1 and TRBJ2-7; 7 nucleotides agree with TRBD1. Germline loops: CDR1 MGHDK, CDR2 SYGVNS. The CDR3 consists of 14 residues. The trim removed 5 bases at V and 1 base at J, leaving 5 bases unmatched. Here the CDR3 DNA reads TGTGCCAGCAGTAAAACAGGGGTTTCCTACGAGCAGTACTTC. Protein sequence: CASSKTGVSYEQYF.

The table lists this clonotype with many counts. The J gene is TRBJ2-7, the V gene TRBV25-1; 7 positions match TRBD1. Germline CDR1 and CDR2: MGHDK and SYGVNS. V dropped 7 bases and J dropped 3; count of bases not matched to a gene: 9. The CDR3 runs to 14 residues. The CDR3 region has the DNA TGTGCCAGCAAGCGGCAGGGGGACGACTACGAGCAGTACTTC. This codes for CASKRQGDDYEQYF.

This sequence joins TRBV30 and TRBJ2-1; weak D call: TRBD1 (5 bases). Germline lookup yields CDR1 GTSNPN and CDR2 SVGIG (reference sequence). V was trimmed by 0 bases and J by 10 bases, leaving 7 bases between them. The CDR3 is 11 residues long. In nucleotides, the CDR3 is TGTGCCTGGAGTGTAGGGGTAGAGCAGTTCTTC. The encoded protein is CAWSVGVEQFF. The complete variable domain, with remaining parts taken from reference TRBV30 and TRBJ2-1, reads SQTIHQWPATLVQPVGSPLSLECTVEGTSNPNLYWYRQAAGRGLQLLFYSVGIGQISSEVPQNLSASRPQDRQFILSSKKLLLSDSGFYLCAWSVGVEQFFGPGTRLTVL.